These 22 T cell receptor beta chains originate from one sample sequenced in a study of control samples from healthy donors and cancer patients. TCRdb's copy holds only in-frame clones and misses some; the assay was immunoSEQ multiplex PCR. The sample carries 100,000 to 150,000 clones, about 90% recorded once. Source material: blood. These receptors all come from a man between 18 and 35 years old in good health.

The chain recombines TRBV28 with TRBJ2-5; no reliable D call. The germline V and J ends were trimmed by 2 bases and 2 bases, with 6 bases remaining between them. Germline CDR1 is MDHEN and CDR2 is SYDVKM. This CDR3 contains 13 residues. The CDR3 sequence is CASSLMGQETQYF. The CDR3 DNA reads TGTGCCAGCAGTTTAATGGGGCAAGAGACCCAGTACTTC.

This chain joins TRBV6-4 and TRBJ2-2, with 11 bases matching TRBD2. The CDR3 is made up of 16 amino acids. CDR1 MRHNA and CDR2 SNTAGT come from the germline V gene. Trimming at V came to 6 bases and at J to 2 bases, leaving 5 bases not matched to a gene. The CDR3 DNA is TGTGCCAGCAGGATTACTAGCGGGAGAAACACCGGGGAGCTGTTTTTT. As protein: CASRITSGRNTGELFF.

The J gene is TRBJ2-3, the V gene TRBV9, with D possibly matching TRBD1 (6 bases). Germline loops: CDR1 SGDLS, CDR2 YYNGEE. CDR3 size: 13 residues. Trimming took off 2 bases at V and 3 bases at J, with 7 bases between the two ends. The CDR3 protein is CASSVGQTDTQYF. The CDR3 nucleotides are TGTGCCAGCAGCGTCGGACAGACAGATACGCAGTATTTT.

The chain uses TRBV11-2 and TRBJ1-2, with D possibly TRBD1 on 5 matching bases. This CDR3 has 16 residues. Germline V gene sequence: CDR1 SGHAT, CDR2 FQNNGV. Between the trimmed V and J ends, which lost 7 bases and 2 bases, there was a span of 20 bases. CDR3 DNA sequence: TGTGCCAGCACCTACGTGGCAGGGAAGGGAAACTATGGCTACACCTTC. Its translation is CASTYVAGKGNYGYTF.

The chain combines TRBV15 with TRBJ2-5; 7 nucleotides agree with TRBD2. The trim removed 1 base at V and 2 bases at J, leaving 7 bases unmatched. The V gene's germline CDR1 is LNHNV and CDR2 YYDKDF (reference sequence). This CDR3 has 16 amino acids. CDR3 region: CATSRGGFGGQETQYF. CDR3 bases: TGTGCCACCAGCAGAGGGGGATTCGGGGGGCAAGAGACCCAGTACTTC.

The CDR3 sequence is CASSLGVGYEQYF. In DNA, the CDR3 is TGTGCCAGCAGCTTAGGGGTGGGTTACGAGCAGTACTTC. J is TRBJ2-7 and V is TRBV11-2; D remains ambiguous. V was clipped by 1 base and J by 4 bases, with 8 bases between them. There are 13 residues in the CDR3. CDR1 and CDR2 (germline): SGHAT, FQNNGV.

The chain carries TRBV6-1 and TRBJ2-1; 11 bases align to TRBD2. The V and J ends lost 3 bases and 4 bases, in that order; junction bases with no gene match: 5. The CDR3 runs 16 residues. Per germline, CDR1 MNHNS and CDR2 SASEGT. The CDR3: CASSDLGLAEYNEQFF. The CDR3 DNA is TGTGCCAGCAGTGATCTGGGACTAGCGGAATACAATGAGCAGTTCTTC.

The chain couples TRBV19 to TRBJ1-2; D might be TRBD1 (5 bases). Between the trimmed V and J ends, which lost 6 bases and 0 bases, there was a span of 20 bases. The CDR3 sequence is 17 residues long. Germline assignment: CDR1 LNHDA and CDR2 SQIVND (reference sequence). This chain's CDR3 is CASSFLIRGEANYGYTF. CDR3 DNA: TGTGCCAGTAGCTTCCTAATCCGGGGCGAAGCTAACTATGGCTACACCTTC.

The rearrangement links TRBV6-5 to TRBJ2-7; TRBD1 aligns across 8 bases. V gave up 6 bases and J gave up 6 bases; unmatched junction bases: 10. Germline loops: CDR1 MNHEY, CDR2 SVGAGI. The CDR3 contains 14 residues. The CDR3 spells CASSIGTGRVEQYF. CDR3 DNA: TGTGCCAGCAGCATCGGGACAGGACGGGTCGAGCAGTACTTC.

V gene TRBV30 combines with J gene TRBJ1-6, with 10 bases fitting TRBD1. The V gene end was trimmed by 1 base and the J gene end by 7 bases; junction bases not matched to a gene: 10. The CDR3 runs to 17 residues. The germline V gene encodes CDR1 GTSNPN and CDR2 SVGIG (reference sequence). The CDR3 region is CAWSGRSGTGANSPLHF. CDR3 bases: TGTGCCTGGAGTGGGAGATCCGGGACAGGGGCCAATTCACCCCTCCACTTT.

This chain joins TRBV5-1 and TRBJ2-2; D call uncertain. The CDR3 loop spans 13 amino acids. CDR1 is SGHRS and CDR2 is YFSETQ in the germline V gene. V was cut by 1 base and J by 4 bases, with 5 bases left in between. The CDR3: CASSLMPTGELFF. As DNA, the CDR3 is TGCGCCAGCAGCTTGATGCCCACCGGGGAGCTGTTTTTT.

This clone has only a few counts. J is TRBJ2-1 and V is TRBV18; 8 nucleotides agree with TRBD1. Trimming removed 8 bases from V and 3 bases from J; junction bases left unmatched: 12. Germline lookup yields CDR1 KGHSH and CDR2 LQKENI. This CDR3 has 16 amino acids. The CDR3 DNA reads TGTGCCAGCAAAACGGGCTGGGGACAGGTCTACAATGAGCAGTTCTTC. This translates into CASKTGWGQVYNEQFF.

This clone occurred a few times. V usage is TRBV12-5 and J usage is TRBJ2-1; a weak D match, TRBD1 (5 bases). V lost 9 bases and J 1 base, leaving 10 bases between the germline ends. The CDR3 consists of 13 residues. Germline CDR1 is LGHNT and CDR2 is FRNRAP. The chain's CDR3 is CASTGISYNEQFF. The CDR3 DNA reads TGTGCTAGCACAGGTATTTCCTACAATGAGCAGTTCTTC. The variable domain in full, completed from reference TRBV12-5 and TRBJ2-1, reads DARVTQTPRHKVTEMGQEVTMRCQPILGHNTVFWYRQTMMQGLELLAYFRNRAPLDDSGMPKDRFSAEMPDATLATLKIQPSEPRDSAVYFCASTGISYNEQFFGPGTRLTVL.

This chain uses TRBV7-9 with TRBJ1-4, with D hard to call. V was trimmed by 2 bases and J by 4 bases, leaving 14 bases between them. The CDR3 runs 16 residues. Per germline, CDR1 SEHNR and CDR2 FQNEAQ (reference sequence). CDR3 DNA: TGTGCCAGCAGCTTAACCCCGATCAGGATTAATGAAAAACTGTTTTTT. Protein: CASSLTPIRINEKLFF. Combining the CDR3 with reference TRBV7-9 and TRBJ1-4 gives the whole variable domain DTGVSQNPRHKITKRGQNVTFRCDPISEHNRLYWYRQTLGQGPEFLTYFQNEAQLEKSRLLSDRFSAERPKGSFSTLEIQRTEQGDSAMYLCASSLTPIRINEKLFFGSGTQLSVL.

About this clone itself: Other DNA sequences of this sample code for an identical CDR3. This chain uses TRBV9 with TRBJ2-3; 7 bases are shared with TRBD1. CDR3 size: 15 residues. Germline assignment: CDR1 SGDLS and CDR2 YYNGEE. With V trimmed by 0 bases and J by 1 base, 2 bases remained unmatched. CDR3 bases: TGTGCCAGCAGCGTAGTAACAGGGGGCACAGATACGCAGTATTTT. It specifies CASSVVTGGTDTQYF.

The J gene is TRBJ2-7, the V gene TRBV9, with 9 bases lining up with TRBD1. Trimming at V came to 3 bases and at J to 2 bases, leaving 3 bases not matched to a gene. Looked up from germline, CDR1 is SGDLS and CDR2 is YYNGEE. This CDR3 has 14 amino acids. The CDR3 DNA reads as TGTGCCAGCAGCGCCGGGACAGGGACCTACGAGCAGTACTTC. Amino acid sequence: CASSAGTGTYEQYF.

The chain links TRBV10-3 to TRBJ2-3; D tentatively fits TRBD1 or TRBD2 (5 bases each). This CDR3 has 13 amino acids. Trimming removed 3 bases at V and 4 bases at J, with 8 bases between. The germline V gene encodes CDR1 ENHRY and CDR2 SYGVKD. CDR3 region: CAISDRDADTQYF. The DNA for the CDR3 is TGTGCCATCAGTGACAGGGACGCAGATACGCAGTATTTT.

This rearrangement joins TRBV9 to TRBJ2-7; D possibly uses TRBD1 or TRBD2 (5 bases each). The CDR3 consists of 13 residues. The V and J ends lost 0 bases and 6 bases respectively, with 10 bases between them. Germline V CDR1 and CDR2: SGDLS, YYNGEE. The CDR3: CASSVARGGEQYF. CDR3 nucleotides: TGTGCCAGCAGCGTAGCGAGGGGCGGCGAGCAGTACTTC.

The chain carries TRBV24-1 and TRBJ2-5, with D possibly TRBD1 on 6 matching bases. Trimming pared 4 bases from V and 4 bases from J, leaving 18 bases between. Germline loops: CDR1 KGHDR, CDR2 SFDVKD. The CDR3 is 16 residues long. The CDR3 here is CATSDQNRAMGETQYF. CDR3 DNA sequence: TGTGCCACCAGTGACCAAAACAGGGCGATGGGAGAGACCCAGTACTTC.

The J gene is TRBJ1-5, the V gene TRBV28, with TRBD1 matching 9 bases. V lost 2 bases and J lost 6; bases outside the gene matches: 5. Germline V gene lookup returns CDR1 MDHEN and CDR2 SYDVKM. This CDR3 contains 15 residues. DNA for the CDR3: TGTGCCAGCAGTTTAAGGGACAGGGATGTTCAGCCCCAGCATTTT. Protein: CASSLRDRDVQPQHF.

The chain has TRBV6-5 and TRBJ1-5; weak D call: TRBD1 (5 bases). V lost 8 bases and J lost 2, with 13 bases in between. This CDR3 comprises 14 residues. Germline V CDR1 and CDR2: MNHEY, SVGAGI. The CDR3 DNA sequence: TGTGCCAGCGATAGGGGAGCTGGCAATCAGCCCCAGCATTTT. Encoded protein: CASDRGAGNQPQHF.

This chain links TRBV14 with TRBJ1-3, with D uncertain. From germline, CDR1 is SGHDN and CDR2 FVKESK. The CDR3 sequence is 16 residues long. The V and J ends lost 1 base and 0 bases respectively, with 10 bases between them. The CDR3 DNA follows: TGTGCCAGCAGCCAAGGAGGCTTCAGCTCTGGAAACACCATATATTTT. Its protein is CASSQGGFSSGNTIYF. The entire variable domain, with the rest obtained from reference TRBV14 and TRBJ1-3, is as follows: EAGVTQFPSHSVIEKGQTVTLRCDPISGHDNLYWYRRVMGKEIKFLLHFVKESKQDESGMPNNRFLAERTGGTYSTLKVQPAELEDSGVYFCASSQGGFSSGNTIYFGEGSWLTVV.